Listed here are 16 T cell receptor beta chains from one sample, sequenced in a study of T cell changes during pregnancy in multiple sclerosis. Method: immunoSEQ multiplex PCR; TCRdb's copy keeps in-frame clones and lacks some. The sample has tens of thousands of clones, 92% seen once; the top ten hold approximately 0.15%. The specimen was CD4+ T cells from peripheral blood mononuclear cells, collected after pregnancy. All receptors derive from a female donor in good health, enrolled as a control in a pregnancy study.

The V and J genes are TRBV4-3 and TRBJ2-3; possibly TRBD2 for D (5 bases). The germline gives CDR1 LGHNA, CDR2 YSLEER. This CDR3 contains 15 residues. The V gene lost 3 bases and the J gene lost 5 bases, with 15 bases spanning the gap. The CDR3 protein is CASSHSPRGQDTQYF. In DNA form, the CDR3 reads TGCGCCAGCAGCCATTCTCCCCGGGGTCAAGATACGCAGTATTTT.

The CDR3 region has the DNA TGTGCTAGTGGTTTGGTACTTATTCAGGGATCGGGTGCCGGGGAGCTGTTTTTT. It encodes CASGLVLIQGSGAGELFF. V usage is TRBV12-5 and J usage is TRBJ2-2; a possible D gene is TRBD1 (5 bases). Germline CDR1 LGHNT, CDR2 FRNRAP. Trimming left V 0 bases short and J 6 bases short, with 20 bases between. The CDR3 sequence is 18 residues long.

This sequence joins TRBV5-3 and TRBJ2-7; 9 positions match TRBD2. TRBV5-3 is classed as an ORF, of uncertain function. The CDR3 has 16 residues. The junction had 12 bases not matched to a gene; V was cut back by 7 bases and J by 1 base. CDR3 residues: CARGRGGSPSSYEQYF. As DNA, the CDR3 is TGTGCCAGAGGGCGGGGGGGGTCCCCCTCATCCTACGAGCAGTACTTC.

CDR3 loop: CASSSGGISGNTIYF. The DNA of the CDR3 is TGTGCCAGCAGTTCGGGGGGGATCTCTGGAAACACCATATATTTT. The rearrangement links TRBV27 to TRBJ1-3; a possible D gene is TRBD1 (5 bases). CDR1 MNHEY and CDR2 SMNVEV come from the germline V gene (reference sequence). CDR3 size: 15 residues. V gave up 4 bases and J gave up 0 bases, with 10 bases separating them.

The chain employs TRBV28 and TRBJ1-4; 7 bases match TRBD1. The CDR3 loop spans 13 amino acids. V dropped 8 bases and J dropped 5; count of bases not matched to a gene: 5. Germline loops: CDR1 MDHEN, CDR2 SYDVKM. The chain's CDR3 is CASLGQLNEKLFF. The DNA for the CDR3 is TGTGCCAGCCTGGGACAGTTGAATGAAAAACTGTTTTTT.

This clone was detected only once. The chain has TRBV7-9 and TRBJ1-5; 9 nucleotides line up with TRBD1. The junction had 8 bases not matched to a gene; V was cut back by 5 bases and J by 6 bases. In germline, CDR1 is SEHNR, CDR2 FQNEAQ (reference sequence). CDR3 length: 15 residues. The CDR3: CASSVGTGLSQPQHF. The CDR3 DNA follows: TGTGCCAGCAGCGTTGGGACAGGGTTATCTCAGCCCCAGCATTTT.

In regard to this clone: Other DNA sequences in the sample encode the same CDR3. V and J are TRBV13 and TRBJ1-3; no clear D gene. V lost 1 base and J 0 bases, leaving 7 bases between the germline ends. CDR3 length equals 15 residues. Germline CDR1 is PRHDT and CDR2 is FYEKMQ (reference sequence). The CDR3 DNA sequence: TGTGCCAGCAGCTTAGACAGTTCCTCTGGAAACACCATATATTTT. Amino acid sequence: CASSLDSSSGNTIYF.

The rearrangement links TRBV5-4 to TRBJ2-6; D ambiguous. The CDR3 is made up of 13 amino acids. Germline V gene lookup returns CDR1 SGHNT and CDR2 YYREEE (reference sequence). V dropped 9 bases and J dropped 4 bases, with 11 bases sitting between them. The CDR3 DNA follows: TGTGCCATACCCGAAGCGGGGGCCAACGTCCTGACTTTC. It specifies CAIPEAGANVLTF.

The V and J genes are TRBV18 and TRBJ1-2; TRBD1 aligns across 7 bases. Trimming at V came to 6 bases and at J to 7 bases, leaving 11 bases not matched to a gene. CDR1 KGHSH and CDR2 LQKENI come from the germline V gene. The CDR3 has 14 residues. The CDR3 region has the DNA TGTGCCAGCTCTCGGACAGGCGGTGACGGTGGCTACACCTTC. Amino acids: CASSRTGGDGGYTF.

This clone was seen only a few times. The rearrangement uses TRBV5-1 and TRBJ1-2; 7 positions match TRBD1. The J segment lost 6 bases and the V segment lost 3 bases, leaving 8 bases of the junction unmatched. Germline CDR1 is SGHRS and CDR2 is YFSETQ. This CDR3 comprises 14 residues. The CDR3 DNA sequence: TGCGCCAGCAGCTCCCCGACAGGGAGGAATGGCTACACCTTC. Its protein is CASSSPTGRNGYTF.

V is TRBV5-1 and J is TRBJ2-7; 9 positions match TRBD1. The germline V gene has CDR1 SGHRS and CDR2 YFSETQ. This CDR3 is 15 amino acids long. Trimming at V came to 4 bases and at J to 0 bases, leaving 5 bases not matched to a gene. The CDR3 loop is CASSEGQGVSYEQYF. The CDR3 DNA follows: TGCGCCAGCAGCGAGGGACAGGGTGTCTCCTACGAGCAGTACTTC.

This clone has only one observation. The genes are TRBV10-3 and TRBJ1-6, with 11 bases matching TRBD1. V shed 0 bases, J shed 10 bases, and the junction held 5 bases outside the gene matches. Germline V gene sequence: CDR1 ENHRY, CDR2 SYGVKD. The CDR3 has 16 amino acids. The CDR3 is CAISESGTGGFSPLHF. In DNA, the CDR3 is TGTGCCATCAGTGAGTCCGGGACAGGGGGTTTCTCACCCCTCCACTTT.

The chain has TRBV19 and TRBJ1-2; D gene ambiguous. The V end lost 9 bases, the J end lost 0 bases, and 17 bases lay between the germline ends. CDR1 LNHDA and CDR2 SQIVND come from the germline V gene (reference sequence). The CDR3 is 15 residues long. The CDR3, as DNA: TGTGCCAGCACCTCGGCGGCGCTAGCTAACTATGGCTACACCTTC. This codes for CASTSAALANYGYTF.

This chain uses TRBV4-1 with TRBJ1-1; possibly TRBD1 for D (6 bases). Germline CDR1 is MGHRA and CDR2 is YSYEKL. This CDR3 contains 16 residues. V gave up 3 bases and J gave up 1 base, with 15 bases separating them. Here the CDR3 reads CASSQSQDRRNTEAFF. In DNA, the CDR3 is TGCGCCAGCAGCCAGTCTCAAGACAGGCGGAACACTGAAGCTTTCTTT.

This chain's CDR3 is CASSPEEGTLSVYTF. The CDR3 DNA is TGTGCCAGCAGCCCAGAGGAGGGGACCCTGTCCGTCTACACCTTC. The rearrangement uses TRBV9 and TRBJ1-2; perhaps TRBD1 as D (5 bases). V shed 4 bases and J shed 10 bases, with 23 bases lying between them. Germline CDR1 SGDLS, CDR2 YYNGEE. CDR3 length equals 15 residues.

The chain has TRBV7-9 and TRBJ2-1; D remains unclear. V lost 1 base, J lost 8 bases, and 3 bases lay in between. The CDR3 has 11 residues. The germline gives CDR1 SEHNR, CDR2 FQNEAQ (reference sequence). CDR3: CASSLVDEQFF. The CDR3 region has the DNA TGTGCCAGCAGCTTAGTCGATGAGCAGTTCTTC.